This is a list of T cell receptor beta chains from one sample in a study of siplizumab effects on memory and regulatory T cells. Clones were sequenced by immunoSEQ multiplex PCR, and TCRdb holds only the in-frame ones, with some missing. The sample includes some 97,000 clones, just over 90% of them seen just once. The sequenced material came from Tregs sorted from blood. These receptors came from a human donor in good health. Each CDR3 is given with its conserved first and last residue. The D gene is left open where the match is weak. Size is omitted from some rows. Given values are once, few, many or a class for expanded clones.

D,J,V,size,DNA,CDR3
.,TRBJ2-1,TRBV5-1,.,TGCGCCAGCAGCCCCGTTGCTACGACAGGCAATGAGCAGTTCTTC,CASSPVATTGNEQFF
.,TRBJ2-7,TRBV28,.,TGTGCCAGCAAGGCCAGGTCCTACGAGCAGTACTTC,CASKARSYEQYF
.,TRBJ1-5,TRBV28,.,TGTGCCAGCCTGTTGGATAGCAATCAGCCCCAGCATTTT,CASLLDSNQPQHF
.,TRBJ2-1,TRBV27,.,TGTGCCAGCCGCGGTGGTTACCCCTCAGTCCATGAGCAGTTCTTC,CASRGGYPSVHEQFF
.,TRBJ2-3,TRBV27,.,TGTGCCAGCAGTTTGCTTGACCTCCGATTCACAGATACGCAGTATTTT,CASSLLDLRFTDTQYF
TRBD2,TRBJ2-5,TRBV5-1,.,TGCGCCAGCAGCTTGGTACTAGCGGGTGAGACCCAGTACTTC,CASSLVLAGETQYF
.,TRBJ2-1,TRBV7-2,once,TGTGCCAGCAGCTTTTTGGGACTCCGATACAATGAGCAGTTCTTC,CASSFLGLRYNEQFF
TRBD2,TRBJ2-3,TRBV5-6,.,TGTGCCAGCAGCTTGGGGCTAGCGGCTAGCACAGATACGCAGTATTTT,CASSLGLAASTDTQYF
TRBD1,TRBJ2-7,TRBV18,.,TGTGCCAGCTCACCCGACAGGGGGCCTACCTACGAGCAGTACTTC,CASSPDRGPTYEQYF
TRBD1,TRBJ1-1,TRBV19,.,TGTGCCAGTAGTATAGTGGACAGGTACACTGAAGCTTTCTTT,CASSIVDRYTEAFF
TRBD1,TRBJ2-7,TRBV5-5,.,TGTGCCAGCAGATCAGACAGGGTATACGAGCAGTACTTC,CASRSDRVYEQYF
.,TRBJ2-7,TRBV27,.,TGTGCCAGCTCTCCTTTTTCGTCCTACGAGCAGTACTTC,CASSPFSSYEQYF
.,TRBJ2-1,TRBV14,.,TGTGCCAGCAGCCGGGTCCCAGGGGAGCAGTTCTTC,CASSRVPGEQFF
.,TRBJ1-4,TRBV6-6,.,TGTGCCAGCAGTTACAGGGGTGGGGAAAAACTGTTTTTT,CASSYRGGEKLFF
.,TRBJ1-5,TRBV4-1,.,TGCGCCAGCAGCCAAGATTCACAGGGATTTCAGCCCCAGCATTTT,CASSQDSQGFQPQHF
TRBD1,TRBJ2-1,TRBV4-1,.,TGCGCCAGCAGCCAAGGGACAGGCCTCTACAATGAGCAGTTCTTC,CASSQGTGLYNEQFF
.,TRBJ1-5,TRBV6-1,once,TGTGCCAGCAGTGAACGGTGGGGGGTGGCCCAGCATTTT,CASSERWGVAQHF
.,TRBJ1-1,TRBV6-1,.,TGTGCCAGCCGCGCCACCTTGAACACTGAAGCTTTCTTT,CASRATLNTEAFF
.,TRBJ2-2,TRBV7-9,.,TGTGCCAGCAGCCCAGGGCCCACCGGGGAGCTGTTTTTT,CASSPGPTGELFF
.,TRBJ2-7,TRBV4-1,.,TGCGCCAGCAGCCAAGAGCGCAGCCTAACCTCCTACGAGCAGTACTTC,CASSQERSLTSYEQYF
.,TRBJ1-1,TRBV18,.,TGTGCCAGCTCACCTTGGGGGCAGAACACTGAAGCTTTCTTT,CASSPWGQNTEAFF
TRBD2,TRBJ2-3,TRBV7-9,.,TGTGCCAGCAGCTCCCACGCGATGGTAGCGGGAGGAGATACGCAGTATTTT,CASSSHAMVAGGDTQYF
TRBD2,TRBJ2-3,TRBV19,.,TGTGCCACGACTGGGGGGACTAGCGGGAGGGTCTCAGATACGCAGTATTTT,CATTGGTSGRVSDTQYF
TRBD1,TRBJ2-3,TRBV18,.,TGTGCCAGCTCATTGGCGTACAGGGGTGATACGCAGTATTTT,CASSLAYRGDTQYF
.,TRBJ1-6,TRBV30,.,TGTGCCTCCGAGGACAGCCTTAATTCACCCCTCCACTTT,CASEDSLNSPLHF
.,TRBJ2-2,TRBV5-1,once,TGCGCCAGCACGGACAACACCGGGGAGCTGTTTTTT,CASTDNTGELFF
TRBD1,TRBJ1-2,TRBV19,.,TGTGCCAGTAGTATCCGGGACAGGGGGCGCGGCTACACCTTC,CASSIRDRGRGYTF
.,TRBJ1-2,TRBV5-1,.,TGCGCCAGCAGCTTAGAAGGGTTTAGTGGCTACACCTTC,CASSLEGFSGYTF
TRBD1,TRBJ2-5,TRBV5-1,.,TGCGCCAGCAGCTGGGGGACAGGGCAAGAGACCCAGTACTTC,CASSWGTGQETQYF
.,TRBJ2-1,TRBV7-2,.,TGTGCCAGCAGACGATTAGGCTCCTCCTACAATGAGCAGTTCTTC,CASRRLGSSYNEQFF
TRBD2,TRBJ2-7,TRBV18,.,TGTGCCAGCTCACCAGCTTTGGATTCTAGCGGGATTCCCTACGAGCAGTACTTC,CASSPALDSSGIPYEQYF
TRBD2,TRBJ2-1,TRBV4-1,few,TGCGCCAGCAGCCAAGGCAGGCTAGCGGGGAACAATGAGCAGTTCTTC,CASSQGRLAGNNEQFF
TRBD2,TRBJ2-2,TRBV18,.,TGTGCCAGCTCCCCCTGGACTAGCGGGAGTTCAAGCGGGGAGCTGTTTTTT,CASSPWTSGSSSGELFF
.,TRBJ2-6,TRBV5-4,.,TGTGCCAGCAGCTTGGCCGCCGGCCTTGGCGCCAACGTCCTGACTTTC,CASSLAAGLGANVLTF
TRBD2,TRBJ2-3,TRBV7-3,.,TGTGCCAGCAGCTTATTTAGCGGGAGCACAGATACGCAGTATTTT,CASSLFSGSTDTQYF
TRBD1,TRBJ2-4,TRBV2,.,TGTGCCAGCAGTTCACGGACAGGGATCAAAAACATTCAGTACTTC,CASSSRTGIKNIQYF
.,TRBJ1-1,TRBV9,once,TGTGCCAGCAGCGTAGAATTGAACACTGAAGCTTTCTTT,CASSVELNTEAFF
.,TRBJ2-3,TRBV5-1,.,TGCGCCAGCAGCTGGGGTTCACTCACAGATACGCAGTATTTT,CASSWGSLTDTQYF
TRBD1,TRBJ1-3,TRBV5-1,.,TGCGCCAGCAGCTCCGGGACAGGGATAGGAAACACCATATATTTT,CASSSGTGIGNTIYF
.,TRBJ1-5,TRBV6-1,.,TGTGCCAGCAGCCTCACCCACAACAACGATCAGCCCCAGCATTTT,CASSLTHNNDQPQHF
TRBD1,TRBJ1-1,TRBV28,.,TGTGCCAGCAGTTTCCTAGACAGGGGAACTTTCTTT,CASSFLDRGTFF
TRBD2,TRBJ2-5,TRBV4-2,.,TGTGCCAGCAGCCAAGGGACTAGCGGACGGGAGACCCAGTACTTC,CASSQGTSGRETQYF